A selection of T cell receptor beta chains follows, all from one sample in a study of T cell clonotyping in hematopoietic cell transplantation. TCRdb's table, derived via immunoSEQ multiplex PCR, lists solely in-frame clones and lacks some. The sample carries about 41,000 clones, roughly four fifths recorded once. The sequencing here drew on peripheral blood mononuclear cells, taken before stem cell transplant. The source of these receptors is a man in his sixties with myelodysplastic syndrome. Some clones in this sample may be carry-over from other donors' samples. The CDR3 runs from the conserved cysteine through the conserved F or W. The D gene is left open where the match is weak. Some rows have no size entry. The others give once, few or many, or a class for an expanded clone.

V gene,clone size,D gene,J gene,CDR3 protein,CDR3 DNA
TRBV29-1,.,.,TRBJ1-4,CSVMNEKLFF,TGCAGCGTTATGAATGAAAAACTGTTTTTT
TRBV20-1,.,.,TRBJ2-1,CSATYNEQFF,TGCAGTGCTACTTACAATGAGCAGTTCTTC
TRBV5-6,.,.,TRBJ2-5,CASSLWVTRETQYF,TGTGCCAGCAGCTTGTGGGTGACTAGAGAGACCCAGTACTTC
TRBV25-1,.,.,TRBJ2-7,CASRGADRSYEQYF,TGTGCCAGCAGAGGGGCAGACCGCTCCTACGAGCAGTACTTC
TRBV7-2,few,.,TRBJ1-4,CASSFGPDSELFF,TGTGCCAGCAGCTTCGGACCGGATAGTGAACTGTTTTTT
TRBV5-6,.,.,TRBJ2-1,CASSLTGANEQFF,TGTGCCAGCAGCTTAACGGGGGCCAATGAGCAGTTCTTC
TRBV7-2,.,TRBD2,TRBJ2-3,CASSFGTSVDTQYF,TGTGCCAGCAGCTTCGGGACTAGCGTGGATACGCAGTATTTT
TRBV11-2,.,.,TRBJ2-5,CASSLAGPKETQYF,TGTGCCAGCAGCTTAGCGGGCCCCAAGGAGACCCAGTACTTC
TRBV18,.,.,TRBJ1-4,CASSPGLSEKLFF,TGTGCCAGCTCACCAGGGCTTAGTGAAAAACTGTTTTTT
TRBV10-3,.,TRBD2,TRBJ2-3,CAIRGLAGQYF,TGTGCCATCAGGGGACTAGCGGGTCAGTATTTT
TRBV9,.,.,TRBJ2-7,CASSQGLGSSYEQYF,TGTGCCAGCAGCCAAGGACTTGGAAGCTCCTACGAGCAGTACTTC
TRBV14,.,.,TRBJ1-1,CASSPGVTEAFF,TGTGCCAGCAGCCCCGGAGTCACTGAAGCTTTCTTT
TRBV30,.,.,TRBJ1-1,CAGERNTEAFF,TGTGCCGGAGAGAGGAACACTGAAGCTTTCTTT